Given below is one TCR beta chain in context. At one end the junction does not follow the germline gene, possibly because of a read error. The data originate from a study of OX40 agonist ivuxolimab in advanced cancers. The overall study: Every patient in dose escalation had hepatocellular carcinoma, melanoma, renal cell or head and neck cancer. At around 81% male, the cohort had a mean age of approximately 60 years, ranging from roughly 20 to 85.

This CDR3 is 14 amino acids long. CDR1 LNHDA and CDR2 SQIVND come from the germline V gene (reference sequence). Assay: immunoSEQ multiplex PCR; the TCRdb copy retains only in-frame clones and omits some. The sample carries about 82,000 clones, less than 90% recorded once. The chain has TRBV19 and TRBJ1-5; D remains unclear. This sequence was found in an adult with an advanced solid tumor such as melanoma, head and neck, liver or kidney cancer. The specimen comprised CD4+ or CD8+ T cells sorted from blood, sampled in a trial of the OX40 agonist ivuxolimab. CDR3 region: CAGSGSDSNQPQHF. The CDR3 DNA reads as TGTGCCGGTAGTGGGTCCGATAGCAATCAGCCCCAGCATTTT.